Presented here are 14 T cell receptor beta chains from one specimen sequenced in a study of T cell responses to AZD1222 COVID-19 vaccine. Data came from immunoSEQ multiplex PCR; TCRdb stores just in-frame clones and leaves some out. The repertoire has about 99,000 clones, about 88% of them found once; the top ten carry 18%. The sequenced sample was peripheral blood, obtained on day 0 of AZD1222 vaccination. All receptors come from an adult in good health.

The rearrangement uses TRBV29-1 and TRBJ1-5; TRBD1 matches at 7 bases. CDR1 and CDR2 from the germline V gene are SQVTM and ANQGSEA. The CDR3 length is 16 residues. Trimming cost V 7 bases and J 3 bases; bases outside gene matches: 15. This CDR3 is CSGEGWQGGYNQPQHF. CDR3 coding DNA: TGCAGCGGGGAAGGTTGGCAGGGGGGATACAATCAGCCCCAGCATTTT.

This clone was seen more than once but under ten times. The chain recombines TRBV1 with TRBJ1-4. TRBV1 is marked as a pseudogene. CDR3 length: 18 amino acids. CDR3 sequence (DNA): TGCACCAGCAGCCAAGATCAACTCCGGGAGGCAACTAATGAAAAACTGTTTTTT. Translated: CTSSQDQLREATNEKLFF.

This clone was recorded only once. CDR3 amino acids: CASSQDMGLVGHNEQFF. The CDR3 nucleotides read TGTGCCAGCAGCCAAGATATGGGACTAGTGGGACACAATGAGCAGTTCTTC. The chain combines TRBV4-2 with TRBJ2-1; 8 positions agree with TRBD2. CDR3 length equals 17 residues. Germline lookup yields CDR1 LGHNA and CDR2 YNFKEQ. Germline trimming cut 0 bases from V and 5 bases from J; bases unmatched to any gene: 9.

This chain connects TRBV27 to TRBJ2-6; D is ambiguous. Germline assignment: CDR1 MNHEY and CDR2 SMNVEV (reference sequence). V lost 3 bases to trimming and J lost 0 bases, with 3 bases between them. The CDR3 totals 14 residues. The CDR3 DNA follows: TGTGCCAGCAGTTTGGGCTCTGGGGCCAACGTCCTGACTTTC. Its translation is CASSLGSGANVLTF.

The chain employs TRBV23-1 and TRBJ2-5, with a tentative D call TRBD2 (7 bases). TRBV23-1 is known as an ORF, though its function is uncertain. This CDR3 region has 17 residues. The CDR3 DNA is TGCGTCATCTGGGAGTGGGGGGGCCTTGGTTGGCAAGAGACCCAGTACTTC. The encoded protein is CVIWEWGGLGWQETQYF.

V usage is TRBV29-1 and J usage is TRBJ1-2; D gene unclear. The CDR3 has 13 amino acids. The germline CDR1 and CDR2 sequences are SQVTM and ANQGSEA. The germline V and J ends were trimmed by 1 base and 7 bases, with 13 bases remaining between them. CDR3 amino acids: CSVEAGSLSGYTF. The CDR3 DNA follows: TGCAGCGTTGAAGCAGGTTCTTTAAGTGGCTACACCTTC.

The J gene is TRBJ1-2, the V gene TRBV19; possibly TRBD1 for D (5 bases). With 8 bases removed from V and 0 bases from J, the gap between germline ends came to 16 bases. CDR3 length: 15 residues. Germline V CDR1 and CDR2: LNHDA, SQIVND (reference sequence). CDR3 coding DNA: TGTGCCAGTCGGGGGGACTTTCCAGCTAACTATGGCTACACCTTC. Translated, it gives CASRGDFPANYGYTF.

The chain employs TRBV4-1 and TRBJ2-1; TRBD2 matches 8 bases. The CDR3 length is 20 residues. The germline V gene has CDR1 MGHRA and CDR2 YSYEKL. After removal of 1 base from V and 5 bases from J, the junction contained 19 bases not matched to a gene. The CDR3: CASSQAPGTSGGALDNEQFF. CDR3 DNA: TGCGCCAGCAGCCAAGCCCCTGGGACTAGTGGGGGGGCCCTCGACAATGAGCAGTTCTTC.

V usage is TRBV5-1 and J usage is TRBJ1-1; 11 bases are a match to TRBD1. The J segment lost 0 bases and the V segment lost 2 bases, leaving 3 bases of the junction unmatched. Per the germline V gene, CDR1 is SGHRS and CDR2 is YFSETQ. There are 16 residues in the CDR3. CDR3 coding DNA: TGCGCCAGCAGCTTCCGGGACAGGGGGATGAACACTGAAGCTTTCTTT. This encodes CASSFRDRGMNTEAFF.

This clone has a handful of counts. The CDR3 protein is CASIRLADTGELFF. Written as DNA, the CDR3 is TGTGCCAGCATTCGGCTAGCAGACACCGGGGAGCTGTTTTTT. The chain couples TRBV6-5 to TRBJ2-2, with a tentative D call TRBD2 (5 bases). The V end lost 7 bases, the J end lost 3 bases, and 12 bases lay between the germline ends. This CDR3 has 14 residues. CDR1 is MNHEY, CDR2 SVGAGI, per germline.

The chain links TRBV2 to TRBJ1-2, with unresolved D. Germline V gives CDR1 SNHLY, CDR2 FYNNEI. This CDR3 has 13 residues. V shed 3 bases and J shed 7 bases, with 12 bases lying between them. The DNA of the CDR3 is TGTGCCAGCAGTGAGTCGGGGATGACTGGCTACACCTTC. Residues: CASSESGMTGYTF.

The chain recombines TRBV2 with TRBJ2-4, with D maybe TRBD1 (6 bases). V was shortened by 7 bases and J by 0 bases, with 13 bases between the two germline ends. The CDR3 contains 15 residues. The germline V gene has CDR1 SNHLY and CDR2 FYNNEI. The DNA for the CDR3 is TGTGCCAGCAACGAGGACAGCCTAGCCAAAAACATTCAGTACTTC. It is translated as CASNEDSLAKNIQYF.

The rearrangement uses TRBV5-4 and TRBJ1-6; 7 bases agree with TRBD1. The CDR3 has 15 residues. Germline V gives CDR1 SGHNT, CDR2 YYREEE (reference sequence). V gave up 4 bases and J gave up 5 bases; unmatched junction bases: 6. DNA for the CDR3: TGTGCCAGCAGCGCAAAGACAGGGCATAATTCACCCCTCCACTTT. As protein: CASSAKTGHNSPLHF.

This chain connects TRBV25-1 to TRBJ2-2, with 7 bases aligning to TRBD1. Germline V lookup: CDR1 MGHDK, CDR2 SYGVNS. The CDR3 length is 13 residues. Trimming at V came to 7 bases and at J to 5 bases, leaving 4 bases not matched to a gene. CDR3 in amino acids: CASNHRGTGELFF. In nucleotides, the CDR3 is TGTGCCAGCAATCACAGGGGAACCGGGGAGCTGTTTTTT.